The 8 T cell receptor beta chains in this list originate from one sample, sequenced in a study of blood T cell repertoires in COVID-19. This table comes from immunoSEQ multiplex PCR, and its TCRdb copy is limited to in-frame clones, with some not included. The data contain 80,000 to 130,000 clones, 80% to 95% of them singletons. The sequenced material came from peripheral blood. These TCRs come from a man between 65 and 85 years old with acute or convalescent COVID-19.

This chain uses TRBV27 with TRBJ1-5; D not resolved. Per germline, CDR1 MNHEY and CDR2 SMNVEV (reference sequence). This CDR3 is 14 amino acids long. V lost 6 bases and J 5 bases, leaving 14 bases between the germline ends. The CDR3 loop is CASRANVGYQPQHF. The CDR3 DNA follows: TGTGCCAGCAGGGCTAACGTCGGGTATCAGCCCCAGCATTTT.

The chain links TRBV19 to TRBJ1-2; D unclear. The germline V gene encodes CDR1 LNHDA and CDR2 SQIVND (reference sequence). V lost 9 bases and J lost 4, with 12 bases in between. The CDR3 has 12 residues. The CDR3 DNA reads TGTGCCAGCGGGCCGGGGTCCTATGGCTACACCTTC. Amino acid sequence: CASGPGSYGYTF. Combining the CDR3 with reference TRBV19 and TRBJ1-2 gives the whole variable domain DGGITQSPKYLFRKEGQNVTLSCEQNLNHDAMYWYRQDPGQGLRLIYYSQIVNDFQKGDIAEGYSVSREKKESFPLTVTSAQKNPTAFYLCASGPGSYGYTFGSGTRLTVV.

This sequence joins TRBV11-2 and TRBJ2-5, with a weak D call TRBD2 (6 bases). Germline V gene lookup returns CDR1 SGHAT and CDR2 FQNNGV. Trimming took off 5 bases at V and 4 bases at J, with 14 bases between the two ends. The CDR3 consists of 14 residues. The DNA of the CDR3 is TGTGCCAGCAGCGTAGGTCGGGGAGGAGAGACCCAGTACTTC. This sequence encodes CASSVGRGGETQYF.

The V gene is TRBV15, the J gene TRBJ1-5, with 9 bases lining up with TRBD1. CDR3 size: 16 residues. J lost 4 bases, V lost 1 base, and 5 bases had no gene match. Germline CDR1 reads LNHNV; CDR2 reads YYDKDF (reference sequence). CDR3: CATSRATGGPNQPQHF. CDR3 nucleotides: TGTGCCACCAGCAGAGCCACAGGGGGCCCTAATCAGCCCCAGCATTTT.

Turning to this clone: Other DNA sequences of this sample code for an identical CDR3. The V and J genes are TRBV5-1 and TRBJ2-7; 7 nucleotides align to TRBD2. The CDR3 runs to 15 residues. Germline trimming cut 0 bases from V and 0 bases from J; bases unmatched to any gene: 3. Germline values: CDR1 SGHRS, CDR2 YFSETQ. The CDR3 DNA follows: TGCGCCAGCAGCTTGGCCCGCGGGAGCTCCTACGAGCAGTACTTC. Protein: CASSLARGSSYEQYF.

This clone was detected only once. The chain carries TRBV7-2 and TRBJ2-7, with 11 bases identical to TRBD2. The ends lost 1 base at V and 2 bases at J; junction bases unmatched: 1. There are 15 residues in the CDR3. The germline gives CDR1 SGHTA, CDR2 FQGNSA. This chain's CDR3 is CASSLGLAGPYEQYF. The CDR3 DNA reads as TGTGCCAGCAGCTTAGGACTAGCGGGACCCTACGAGCAGTACTTC.

The gene calls are TRBV6-6 and TRBJ2-7, with D maybe TRBD2 (5 bases). V was shortened by 8 bases and J by 3 bases, with 17 bases between the two germline ends. Germline lookup yields CDR1 MNHNY and CDR2 SVGAGI (reference sequence). CDR3 length: 14 amino acids. This chain's CDR3 is CASLRGSPFYEQYF. CDR3 bases: TGTGCCAGCCTTCGGGGTAGCCCATTCTACGAGCAGTACTTC.

The rearrangement uses TRBV4-1 and TRBJ2-1, with 9 bases fitting TRBD2. The trim removed 0 bases at V and 7 bases at J, leaving 4 bases unmatched. This CDR3 is 15 amino acids long. Germline-derived CDR1 and CDR2 are MGHRA and YSYEKL. This CDR3 reads CASSQDITSGNEQFF. The CDR3 DNA is TGCGCCAGCAGCCAAGATATTACTAGCGGGAATGAGCAGTTCTTC.